This record concerns one TCR beta chain sequence. In the authors' methods: Estimation of nucleated cell counts relied on the amplification of reference gene primers. Libraries were prepared by immunoSEQ multiplex PCR; TCRdb keeps only in-frame clonotypes and omits some of them. V and J calls and clone size follow that table, whereas D and trimming were derived from the DNA. The sample carries around 250,000 clones, about 82% recorded once. This entry comes from a study of blood T cell repertoires in COVID-19. Study-wide context: From the United States, Italy and Spain came samples of acute and convalescent COVID-19. From T cells, B-cell-depleted T cells, or PBMCs came the material, which was cDNA or gDNA.

Material for sequencing was peripheral blood. The sequence was obtained from an older man with acute or convalescent COVID-19.

Written as DNA, the CDR3 is TGTGCCAGCAGCTCCCTAGGGCAGGGGGGACCCTCTGGAAACACCATATATTTT. Its translation is CASSSLGQGGPSGNTIYF. The chain joins TRBV5-5 to TRBJ1-3, with 7 bases that match TRBD1. V lost 3 bases, J lost 0 bases, and 12 bases stayed unmatched. This CDR3 is built from 18 residues. Germline CDR1 is SGHKS and CDR2 is YYEKEE (reference sequence).